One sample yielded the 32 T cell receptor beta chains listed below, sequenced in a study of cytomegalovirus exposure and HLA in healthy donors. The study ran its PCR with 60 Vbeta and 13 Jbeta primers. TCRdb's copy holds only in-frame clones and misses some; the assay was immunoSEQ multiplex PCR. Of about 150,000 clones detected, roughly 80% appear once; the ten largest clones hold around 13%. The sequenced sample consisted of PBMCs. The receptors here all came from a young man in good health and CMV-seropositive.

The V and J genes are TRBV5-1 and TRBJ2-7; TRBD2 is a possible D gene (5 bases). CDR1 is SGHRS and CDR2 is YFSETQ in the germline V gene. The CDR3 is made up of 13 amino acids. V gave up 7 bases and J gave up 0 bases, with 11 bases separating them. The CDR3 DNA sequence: TGCGCCAGCGGAGAGCGGAGCTCCTACGAGCAGTACTTC. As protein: CASGERSSYEQYF. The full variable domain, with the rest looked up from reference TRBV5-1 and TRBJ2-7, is KAGVTQTPRYLIKTRGQQVTLSCSPISGHRSVSWYQQTPGQGLQFLFEYFSETQRNKGNFPGRFSGRQFSNSRSEMNVSTLELGDSALYLCASGERSSYEQYFGPGTRLTVT.

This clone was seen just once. The CDR3 DNA reads TGTGCCAGCAGCGATCGACAGGGTTACGAAAAACTGTTTTTT. It encodes CASSDRQGYEKLFF. The chain couples TRBV11-2 to TRBJ1-4; 7 nucleotides align to TRBD1. The CDR3 loop spans 14 amino acids. The V gene end was trimmed by 5 bases and the J gene end by 8 bases; junction bases not matched to a gene: 8. Germline V lookup: CDR1 SGHAT, CDR2 FQNNGV. Full variable domain (outside the CDR3, taken from reference TRBV11-2 and TRBJ1-4): EAGVAQSPRYKIIEKRQSVAFWCNPISGHATLYWYQQILGQGPKLLIQFQNNGVVDDSQLPKDRFSAERLKGVDSTLKIQPAKLEDSAVYLCASSDRQGYEKLFFGSGTQLSVL.

CDR3 in amino acids: CASGREVTDTQYF. CDR3 bases: TGTGCCAGCGGACGGGAGGTGACAGATACGCAGTATTTT. The chain joins TRBV28 to TRBJ2-3, with 7 bases fitting TRBD2. CDR3 length: 13 amino acids. V lost 8 bases to trimming and J lost 3 bases; unmatched junction nucleotides: 5. CDR1 MDHEN and CDR2 SYDVKM come from the germline V gene.

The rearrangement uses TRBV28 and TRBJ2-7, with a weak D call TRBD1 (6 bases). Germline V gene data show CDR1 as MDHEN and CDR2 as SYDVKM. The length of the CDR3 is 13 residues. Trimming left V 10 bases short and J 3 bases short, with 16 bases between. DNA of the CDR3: TGTGCCACCAACAACGACAGGCACTACGAGCAGTACTTC. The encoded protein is CATNNDRHYEQYF.

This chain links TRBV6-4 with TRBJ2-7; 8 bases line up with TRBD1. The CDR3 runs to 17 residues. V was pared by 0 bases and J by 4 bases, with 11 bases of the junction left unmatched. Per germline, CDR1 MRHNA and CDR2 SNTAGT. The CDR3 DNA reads TGTGCCAGCAGTGACTCCACCAGGCAGGGGGCTGGGTACGAGCAGTACTTC. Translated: CASSDSTRQGAGYEQYF.

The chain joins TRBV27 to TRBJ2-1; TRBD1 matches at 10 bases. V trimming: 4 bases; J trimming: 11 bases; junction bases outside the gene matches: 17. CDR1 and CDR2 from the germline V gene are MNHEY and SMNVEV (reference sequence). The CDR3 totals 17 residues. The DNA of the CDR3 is TGTGCCAGCAGTTCTGATCACTCCGGGACAGGGGTTTACAAGCAGTTCTTC. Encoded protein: CASSSDHSGTGVYKQFF.

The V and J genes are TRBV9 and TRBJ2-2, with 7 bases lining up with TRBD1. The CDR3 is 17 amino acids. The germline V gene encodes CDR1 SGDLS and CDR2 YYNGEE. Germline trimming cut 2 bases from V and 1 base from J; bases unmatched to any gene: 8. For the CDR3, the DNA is TGTGCCAGCAGCGTCGAACAGGGGACGGTGAACACCGGGGAGCTGTTTTTT. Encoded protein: CASSVEQGTVNTGELFF.

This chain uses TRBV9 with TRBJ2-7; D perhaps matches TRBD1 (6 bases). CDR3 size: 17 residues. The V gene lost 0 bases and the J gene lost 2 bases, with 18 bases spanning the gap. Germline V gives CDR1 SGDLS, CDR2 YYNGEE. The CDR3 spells CASSVEGEGQSAYEQYF. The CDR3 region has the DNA TGTGCCAGCAGCGTAGAGGGGGAAGGACAGAGTGCCTACGAGCAGTACTTC.

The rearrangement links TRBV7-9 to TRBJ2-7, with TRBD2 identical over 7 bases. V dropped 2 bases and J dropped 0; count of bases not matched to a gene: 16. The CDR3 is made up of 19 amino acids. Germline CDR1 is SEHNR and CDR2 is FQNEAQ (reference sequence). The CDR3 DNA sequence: TGTGCCAGCAGCTTACGTGGGGGGGGGATGTGGGACTCCTCCTACGAGCAGTACTTC. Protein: CASSLRGGGMWDSSYEQYF.

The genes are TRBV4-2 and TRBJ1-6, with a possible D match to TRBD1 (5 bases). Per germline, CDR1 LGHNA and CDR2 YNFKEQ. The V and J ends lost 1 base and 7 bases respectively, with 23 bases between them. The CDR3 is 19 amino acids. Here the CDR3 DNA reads TGTGCCAGCAGCCAAGTTTTGGGCCCTGGAGTAGGGGCCAATTCACCCCTCCACTTT. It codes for CASSQVLGPGVGANSPLHF.

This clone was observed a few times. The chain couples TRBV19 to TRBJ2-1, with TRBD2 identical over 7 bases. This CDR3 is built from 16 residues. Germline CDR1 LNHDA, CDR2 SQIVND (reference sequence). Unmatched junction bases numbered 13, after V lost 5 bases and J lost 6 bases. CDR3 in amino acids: CASSRTSLLYGNEQFF. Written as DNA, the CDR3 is TGTGCCAGTAGTCGGACTAGTTTGTTATATGGCAATGAGCAGTTCTTC.

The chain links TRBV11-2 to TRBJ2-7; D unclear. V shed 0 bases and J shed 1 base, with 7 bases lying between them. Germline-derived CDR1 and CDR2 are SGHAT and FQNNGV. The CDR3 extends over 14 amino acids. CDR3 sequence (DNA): TGTGCCAGCAGCTTAGAGGTCAGATCCTACGAGCAGTACTTC. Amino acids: CASSLEVRSYEQYF.

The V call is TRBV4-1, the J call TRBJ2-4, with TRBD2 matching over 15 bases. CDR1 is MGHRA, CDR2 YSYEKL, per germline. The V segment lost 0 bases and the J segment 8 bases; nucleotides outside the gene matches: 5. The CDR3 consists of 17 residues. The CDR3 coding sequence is TGCGCCAGCAGCCAAGACCCAGGGACTAGCGGGAGGTACATTCAGTACTTC. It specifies CASSQDPGTSGRYIQYF.

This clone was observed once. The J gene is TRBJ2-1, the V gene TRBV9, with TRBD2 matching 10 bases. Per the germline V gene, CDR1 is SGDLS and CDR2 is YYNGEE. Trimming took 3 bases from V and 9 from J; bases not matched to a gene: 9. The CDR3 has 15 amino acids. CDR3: CASSASGRAWGEQFF. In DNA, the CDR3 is TGTGCCAGCAGCGCAAGCGGGAGGGCGTGGGGTGAGCAGTTCTTC.

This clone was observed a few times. The CDR3 sequence is CASSQDRMPGDYTF. The CDR3 DNA follows: TGCGCCAGCAGCCAAGACAGGATGCCAGGGGACTACACCTTC. The V and J genes are TRBV4-1 and TRBJ1-2; a weak D match, TRBD1 (6 bases). V lost 0 bases and J lost 10, with 15 bases in between. From germline, CDR1 is MGHRA and CDR2 YSYEKL. The CDR3 length is 14 residues.

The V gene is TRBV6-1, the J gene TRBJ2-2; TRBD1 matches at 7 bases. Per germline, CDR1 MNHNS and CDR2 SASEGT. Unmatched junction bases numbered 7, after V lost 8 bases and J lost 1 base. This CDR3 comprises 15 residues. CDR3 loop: CASSGQILNTGELFF. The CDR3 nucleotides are TGTGCCAGCTCGGGACAGATCCTGAACACCGGGGAGCTGTTTTTT.

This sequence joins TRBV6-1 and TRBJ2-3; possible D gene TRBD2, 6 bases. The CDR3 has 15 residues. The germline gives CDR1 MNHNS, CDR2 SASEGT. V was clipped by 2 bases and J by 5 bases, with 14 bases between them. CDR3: CASSENGSPIDTQYF. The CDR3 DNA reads TGTGCCAGCAGTGAAAACGGGAGTCCCATAGATACGCAGTATTTT.

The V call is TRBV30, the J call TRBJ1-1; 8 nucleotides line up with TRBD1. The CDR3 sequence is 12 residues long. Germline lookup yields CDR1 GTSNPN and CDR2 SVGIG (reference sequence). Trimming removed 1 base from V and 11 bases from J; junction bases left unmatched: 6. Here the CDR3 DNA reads TGTGCCTGGAGTGACCGACAGGGGCGGGCTTTCTTT. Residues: CAWSDRQGRAFF.

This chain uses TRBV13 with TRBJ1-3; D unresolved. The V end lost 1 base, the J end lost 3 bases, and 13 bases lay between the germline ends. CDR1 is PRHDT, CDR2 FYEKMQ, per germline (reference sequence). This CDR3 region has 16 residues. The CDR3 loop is CASSLVRAGSGNTIYF. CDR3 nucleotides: TGTGCCAGCAGCTTAGTCCGGGCTGGGAGTGGAAACACCATATATTTT.

The CDR3 coding sequence is TGTGCCAGCGGAAGGGACAGGAGTAGCACAGATACGCAGTATTTT. As protein: CASGRDRSSTDTQYF. This chain connects TRBV6-1 to TRBJ2-3; 8 bases are shared with TRBD1. Germline CDR1 and CDR2: MNHNS and SASEGT. This CDR3 is 15 amino acids long. V shed 8 bases and J 0 bases; nucleotides not matched to a gene: 7.

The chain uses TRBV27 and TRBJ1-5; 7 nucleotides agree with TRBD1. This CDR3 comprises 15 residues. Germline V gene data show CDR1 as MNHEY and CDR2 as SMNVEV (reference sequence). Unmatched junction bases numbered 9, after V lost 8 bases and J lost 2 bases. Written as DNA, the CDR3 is TGTGCCAGCGGAGCAGGGGGTTTGGGCAATCAGCCCCAGCATTTT. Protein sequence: CASGAGGLGNQPQHF.

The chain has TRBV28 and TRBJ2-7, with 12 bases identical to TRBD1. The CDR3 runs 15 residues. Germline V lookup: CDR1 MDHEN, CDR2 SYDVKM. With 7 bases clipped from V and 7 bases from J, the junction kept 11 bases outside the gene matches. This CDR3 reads CASNLPGQGAREQYF. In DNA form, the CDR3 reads TGTGCCAGCAACCTACCGGGACAGGGGGCGCGTGAGCAGTACTTC.

CDR3 loop: CASTPRGVGQPQHF. Here the CDR3 DNA reads TGCGCCAGCACCCCCAGGGGTGTTGGTCAGCCCCAGCATTTT. The chain carries TRBV23-1 and TRBJ1-5; TRBD1 might be the D (6 bases). TRBV23-1 is an ORF, with its function uncertain. This CDR3 has 14 amino acids. Trimming left V 7 bases short and J 6 bases short, with 16 bases between.

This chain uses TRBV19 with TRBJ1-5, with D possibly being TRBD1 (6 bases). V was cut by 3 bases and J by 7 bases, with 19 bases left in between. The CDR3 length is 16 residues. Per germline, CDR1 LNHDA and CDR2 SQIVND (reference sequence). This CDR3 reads CASSIQHQGRRQPQHF. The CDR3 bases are TGTGCCAGTAGTATCCAACATCAGGGGCGTAGACAGCCCCAGCATTTT.

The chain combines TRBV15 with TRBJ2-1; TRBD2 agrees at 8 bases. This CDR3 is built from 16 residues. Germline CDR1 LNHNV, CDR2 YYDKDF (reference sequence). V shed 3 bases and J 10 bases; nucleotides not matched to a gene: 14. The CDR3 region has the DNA TGTGCCACCAGCAGCCTGATCGTCAGCGGGAGAGTGGAGCAGTTCTTC. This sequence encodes CATSSLIVSGRVEQFF.

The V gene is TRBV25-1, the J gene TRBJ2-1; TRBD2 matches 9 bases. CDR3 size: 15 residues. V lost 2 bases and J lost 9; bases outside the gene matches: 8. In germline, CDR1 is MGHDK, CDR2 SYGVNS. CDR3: CASSEKAGGWSEQFF. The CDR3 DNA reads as TGTGCCAGCAGTGAAAAAGCGGGAGGCTGGAGTGAGCAGTTCTTC. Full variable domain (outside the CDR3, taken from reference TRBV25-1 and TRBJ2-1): EADIYQTPRYLVIGTGKKITLECSQTMGHDKMYWYQQDPGMELHLIHYSYGVNSTEKGDLSSESTVSRIRTEHFPLTLESARPSHTSQYLCASSEKAGGWSEQFFGPGTRLTVL.

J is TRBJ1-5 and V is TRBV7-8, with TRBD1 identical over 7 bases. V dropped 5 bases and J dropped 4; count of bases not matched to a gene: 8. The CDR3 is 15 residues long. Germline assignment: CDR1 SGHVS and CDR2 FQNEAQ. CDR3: CASSLTGVRNQPQHF. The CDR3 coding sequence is TGTGCCAGCAGCCTCACAGGGGTACGAAATCAGCCCCAGCATTTT. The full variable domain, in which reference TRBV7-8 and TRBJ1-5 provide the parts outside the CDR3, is GAGVSQSPRYKVAKRGQDVALRCDPISGHVSLFWYQQALGQGPEFLTYFQNEAQLDKSGLPSDRFFAERPEGSVSTLKIQRTQQEDSAVYLCASSLTGVRNQPQHFGDGTRLSIL.

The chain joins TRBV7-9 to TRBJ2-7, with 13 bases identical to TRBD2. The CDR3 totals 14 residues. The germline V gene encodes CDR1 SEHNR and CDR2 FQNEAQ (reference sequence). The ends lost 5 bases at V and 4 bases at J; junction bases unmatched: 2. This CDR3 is CASSRTSGSYEQYF. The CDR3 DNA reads TGTGCCAGCAGCCGGACTAGCGGGAGTTACGAGCAGTACTTC.

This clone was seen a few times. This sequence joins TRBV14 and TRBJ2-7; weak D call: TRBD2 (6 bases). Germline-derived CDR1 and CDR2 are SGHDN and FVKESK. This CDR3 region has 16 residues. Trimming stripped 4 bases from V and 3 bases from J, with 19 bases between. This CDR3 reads CASSLRGGVGVYEQYF. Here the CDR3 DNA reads TGTGCCAGCAGCCTAAGAGGAGGGGTCGGGGTCTACGAGCAGTACTTC.

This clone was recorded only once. CDR3 loop: CASSLGQITEAFF. CDR3 in DNA: TGCGCCAGCAGCTTGGGACAAATCACTGAAGCTTTCTTT. The chain has TRBV5-1 and TRBJ1-1; D call uncertain. Germline lookup yields CDR1 SGHRS and CDR2 YFSETQ. V lost 0 bases to trimming and J lost 4 bases, with 7 bases between them. The CDR3 extends over 13 amino acids.

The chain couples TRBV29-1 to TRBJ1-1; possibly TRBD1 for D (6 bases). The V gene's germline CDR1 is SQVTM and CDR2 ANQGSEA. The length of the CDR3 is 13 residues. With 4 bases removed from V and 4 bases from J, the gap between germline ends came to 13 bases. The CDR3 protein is CSVASGGFTEAFF. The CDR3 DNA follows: TGCAGCGTTGCGTCGGGGGGCTTCACTGAAGCTTTCTTT.

The CDR3 here is CASSPQGNQPQHF. CDR3 coding DNA: TGTGCCAGCAGTCCCCAGGGTAATCAGCCCCAGCATTTT. This rearrangement joins TRBV6-5 to TRBJ1-5; D might be TRBD1 (5 bases). Trimming removed 5 bases at V and 4 bases at J, with 9 bases between. The CDR3 has 13 amino acids. Germline V lookup: CDR1 MNHEY, CDR2 SVGAGI.